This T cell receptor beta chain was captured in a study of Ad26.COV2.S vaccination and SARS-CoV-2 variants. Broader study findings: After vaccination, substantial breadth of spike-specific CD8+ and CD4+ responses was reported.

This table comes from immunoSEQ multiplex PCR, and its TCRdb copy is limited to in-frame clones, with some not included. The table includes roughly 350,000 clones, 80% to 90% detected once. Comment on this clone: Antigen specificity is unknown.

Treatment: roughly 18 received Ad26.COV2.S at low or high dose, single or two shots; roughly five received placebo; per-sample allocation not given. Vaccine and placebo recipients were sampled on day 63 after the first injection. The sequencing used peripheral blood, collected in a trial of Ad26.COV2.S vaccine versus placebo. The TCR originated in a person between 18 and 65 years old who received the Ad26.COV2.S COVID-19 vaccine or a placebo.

DNA for the CDR3: TGTGCCAGCAGCCTAGGCCGGGTGGGGGAACCCTACGAGCAGTACTTC. Translation: CASSLGRVGEPYEQYF. This chain connects TRBV3-1 (or the pseudogene TRBV3-2) to TRBJ2-7, with D possibly called TRBD1 or TRBD2 (5 bases each). Germline assignment: CDR1 LGHDT and CDR2 YNNKEL (reference sequence). This CDR3 region has 16 residues. Trimming pared 4 bases from V and 2 bases from J, leaving 18 bases between.